One sample yielded the 29 T cell receptor beta chains listed below, sequenced in a study of T cell responses to AZD1222 COVID-19 vaccine. TCRdb keeps only in-frame clones here, not all; method: immunoSEQ multiplex PCR. The sample yields some 140,000 clones, roughly 90% seen once. The sample was peripheral blood, taken on day 0 of AZD1222 vaccination. The receptor source for this set is an adult in good health.

The V and J genes are TRBV6-1 and TRBJ2-3; a possible D gene is TRBD2 (7 bases). Germline values: CDR1 MNHNS, CDR2 SASEGT. V lost 2 bases to trimming and J lost 4 bases, with 19 bases between them. The CDR3 is 17 amino acids. CDR3: CASSELGGGAQPDTQYF. The CDR3 region has the DNA TGTGCCAGCAGTGAATTAGGAGGGGGGGCTCAACCAGATACGCAGTATTTT.

V is TRBV28 and J is TRBJ1-2; D is ambiguous. From germline, CDR1 is MDHEN and CDR2 SYDVKM. V shed 7 bases and J shed 4 bases, with 16 bases lying between them. CDR3 size: 14 residues. CDR3 coding DNA: TGTGCCAGCACTCCGAGTGGTGATGCCTATGGCTACACCTTC. It translates to CASTPSGDAYGYTF.

The V call is TRBV11-2, the J call TRBJ2-7; TRBD1 matches at 11 bases. CDR1 is SGHAT and CDR2 is FQNNGV in the germline V gene. The CDR3 runs to 15 residues. Losses at the gene ends were 3 bases for V and 9 bases for J; bases not matched to a gene: 10. CDR3 protein: CASSLLGQGVVGQYF. DNA of the CDR3: TGTGCCAGCAGCTTGTTGGGACAGGGGGTGGTGGGGCAGTACTTC.

The V gene is TRBV5-4, the J gene TRBJ1-3; TRBD1 might be the D (6 bases). Germline V gene sequence: CDR1 SGHNT, CDR2 YYREEE (reference sequence). CDR3 size: 14 residues. Trimming cost V 4 bases and J 0 bases, with 8 bases left between them. As DNA, the CDR3 is TGTGCCAGCAGCAGACAGGTCTCTGGAAACACCATATATTTT. Translating it yields CASSRQVSGNTIYF.

CDR3 loop: CASSRPASGNTIYF. DNA of the CDR3: TGTGCCAGCAGCCGACCGGCCTCTGGAAACACCATATATTTT. The chain recombines TRBV7-8 with TRBJ1-3; D unclear. In germline, CDR1 is SGHVS, CDR2 FQNEAQ. Trimming removed 5 bases from V and 0 bases from J, with 8 bases in between. The CDR3 loop spans 14 amino acids.

The chain has TRBV19 and TRBJ2-3, with TRBD2 matching over 10 bases. The length of the CDR3 is 15 residues. The germline V gene has CDR1 LNHDA and CDR2 SQIVND (reference sequence). V shed 2 bases, J shed 4 bases, and the junction held 3 bases outside the gene matches. The CDR3 sequence: CASSILAGVSDTQYF. For the CDR3, the DNA is TGTGCCAGTAGTATACTAGCGGGGGTCTCAGATACGCAGTATTTT.

The chain carries TRBV5-1 and TRBJ2-7, with 8 positions matching TRBD2. The CDR3 runs to 16 residues. The junction had 10 bases not matched to a gene; V was cut back by 0 bases and J by 5 bases. Germline lookup yields CDR1 SGHRS and CDR2 YFSETQ. The CDR3 coding sequence is TGCGCCAGCAGCTTGGCCTGGACTAGCTACCTCCACGAGCAGTACTTC. Residues: CASSLAWTSYLHEQYF.

For the CDR3, the DNA is TGTGCCAGCAGTTACTTCAATGAGCAGTTCTTC. This translates into CASSYFNEQFF. V usage is TRBV6-2 or TRBV6-3 and J usage is TRBJ2-1, with D unresolved. V was trimmed by 1 base and J by 6 bases, leaving 1 base between them. CDR3 size: 11 residues. Germline values: CDR1 MNHEY, CDR2 SVGEGT.

This sequence joins TRBV30 and TRBJ1-1; D is undetermined. Trimming left V 4 bases short and J 7 bases short, with 19 bases between. The CDR3 contains 14 residues. Germline V gene data show CDR1 as GTSNPN and CDR2 as SVGIG (reference sequence). In DNA, the CDR3 is TGTGCCTGGAACAAAGGGATATCATCGGGTGAAGCTTTCTTT. Protein product: CAWNKGISSGEAFF.

The gene calls are TRBV27 and TRBJ2-5; 8 nucleotides line up with TRBD1. This CDR3 comprises 15 residues. V was pared by 0 bases and J by 5 bases, with 5 bases of the junction left unmatched. Germline V gives CDR1 MNHEY, CDR2 SMNVEV (reference sequence). CDR3 sequence (DNA): TGTGCCAGCAGTTTATCCAGGGGGCGCCTGGAGACCCAGTACTTC. Amino acid sequence: CASSLSRGRLETQYF.

The gene calls are TRBV7-2 and TRBJ2-3, with D possibly TRBD2 on 5 matching bases. The germline V gene encodes CDR1 SGHTA and CDR2 FQGNSA. V shed 5 bases and J shed 6 bases, with 21 bases lying between them. The CDR3 loop spans 16 amino acids. The CDR3 protein is CASSGRTSGERDTQYF. The CDR3, as DNA: TGTGCCAGCAGCGGACGTACTAGTGGCGAGAGGGATACGCAGTATTTT.

The V gene is TRBV12-3 or TRBV12-4, the J gene TRBJ1-1; unclear D gene. This CDR3 has 13 amino acids. V gave up 1 base and J gave up 4 bases, with 7 bases separating them. CDR3 sequence reads: CASSLGGSTEAFF. In DNA form, the CDR3 reads TGTGCCAGCAGTTTAGGAGGGAGCACTGAAGCTTTCTTT.

This chain joins TRBV5-1 and TRBJ1-3; no definite D call. Germline CDR1 and CDR2: SGHRS and YFSETQ. The length of the CDR3 is 14 residues. Trimming stripped 4 bases from V and 1 base from J, with 9 bases between. This CDR3 reads CASSPGLSGNTIYF. The CDR3 region has the DNA TGCGCCAGCAGCCCGGGTCTTTCTGGAAACACCATATATTTT. Using reference TRBV5-1 and TRBJ1-3 for the parts outside the CDR3, the full variable domain is KAGVTQTPRYLIKTRGQQVTLSCSPISGHRSVSWYQQTPGQGLQFLFEYFSETQRNKGNFPGRFSGRQFSNSRSEMNVSTLELGDSALYLCASSPGLSGNTIYFGEGSWLTVV.

The rearrangement uses TRBV18 and TRBJ1-6; D is unresolved. CDR3 length: 13 amino acids. V was trimmed by 6 bases and J by 7 bases, leaving 10 bases between them. From germline, CDR1 is KGHSH and CDR2 LQKENI. Here the CDR3 DNA reads TGTGCCAGCTCCCCCGGGATGAATTCACCCCTCCACTTT. Its protein product is CASSPGMNSPLHF.

The genes are TRBV7-9 and TRBJ1-3; no clear D. CDR1 SEHNR and CDR2 FQNEAQ come from the germline V gene (reference sequence). Trimming cost V 1 base and J 4 bases, with 5 bases left between them. The length of the CDR3 is 13 residues. The CDR3 is CASSLVGGNTIYF. DNA for the CDR3: TGTGCCAGCAGCTTAGTTGGGGGAAACACCATATATTTT.

The gene calls are TRBV19 and TRBJ2-1; 8 bases map to TRBD1. The germline V gene has CDR1 LNHDA and CDR2 SQIVND (reference sequence). V shed 5 bases and J 2 bases; nucleotides not matched to a gene: 2. CDR3 length equals 14 residues. The CDR3 here is CASSSGGPYNEQFF. DNA for the CDR3: TGTGCCAGTAGTTCAGGGGGCCCCTACAATGAGCAGTTCTTC.

The chain is built from TRBV13 and TRBJ2-7; D uncertain. The V gene's germline CDR1 is PRHDT and CDR2 FYEKMQ (reference sequence). The CDR3 is made up of 17 amino acids. The ends were cut back, 4 bases at V and 3 bases at J, with 22 bases in the middle. CDR3 loop: CASSSTGFETLGYEQYF. The CDR3 DNA reads as TGTGCCAGCAGCTCGACCGGATTTGAGACATTGGGCTACGAGCAGTACTTC.

This clone has only a few counts. The V call is TRBV7-9, the J call TRBJ2-7, with 11 bases fitting TRBD2. The length of the CDR3 is 17 residues. V lost 4 bases, J lost 3 bases, and 11 bases stayed unmatched. CDR1 and CDR2 (germline): SEHNR, FQNEAQ (reference sequence). The CDR3 coding sequence is TGTGCCAGCAGCTCCCCTAGCGGGGGGCCAGGGGACTACGAGCAGTACTTC. It translates to CASSSPSGGPGDYEQYF.

CDR3 sequence (DNA): TGTGCCAGCAGTTACCGGGACATATACATGAACACTGAAGCTTTCTTT. Amino acid sequence: CASSYRDIYMNTEAFF. The chain recombines TRBV6-2 or TRBV6-3 with TRBJ1-1; possible D gene TRBD1, 6 bases. V lost 2 bases, J lost 0 bases, and 13 bases lay in between. The CDR3 covers 16 residues. Per the germline V gene, CDR1 is MNHEY and CDR2 is SVGEGT.

The rearrangement joins TRBV4-2 to TRBJ2-3, with no clear D. Germline lookup yields CDR1 LGHNA and CDR2 YNFKEQ. V gave up 4 bases and J gave up 8 bases, with 16 bases separating them. The CDR3 has 14 residues. The CDR3 sequence is CASSPSPGYGTQYF. For the CDR3, the DNA is TGTGCCAGCAGCCCATCTCCCGGTTACGGTACGCAGTATTTT.

The chain employs TRBV10-3 and TRBJ1-1; D gene uncertain. The CDR3 loop spans 14 amino acids. The ends were cut back, 8 bases at V and 0 bases at J, with 13 bases in the middle. Germline V gene data show CDR1 as ENHRY and CDR2 as SYGVKD. The CDR3 loop is CAISLAAVNTEAFF. DNA of the CDR3: TGTGCCATCTCCCTCGCTGCTGTGAACACTGAAGCTTTCTTT.

The chain has TRBV7-8 and TRBJ1-1, with D perhaps matching TRBD1 (5 bases). The length of the CDR3 is 14 residues. The germline V and J ends were trimmed by 1 base and 6 bases, with 12 bases remaining between them. Germline lookup yields CDR1 SGHVS and CDR2 FQNEAQ. The CDR3 protein is CASSLDRGVAEAFF. CDR3 in DNA: TGTGCCAGCAGCTTAGATCGGGGGGTAGCTGAAGCTTTCTTT.

The chain combines TRBV11-2 with TRBJ2-3, with TRBD2 matching over 15 bases. The CDR3 is 17 residues long. Germline CDR1 is SGHAT and CDR2 is FQNNGV. V was clipped by 3 bases and J by 3 bases; unmatched bases: 4. In nucleotides, the CDR3 is TGTGCCAGCAGCTTTGGGACTAGCGGGGGGCAAACAGATACGCAGTATTTT. Amino acids: CASSFGTSGGQTDTQYF.

J is TRBJ2-7 and V is TRBV6-5; D is unresolved. This CDR3 comprises 15 residues. V lost 1 base to trimming and J lost 3 bases, with 13 bases between them. Germline values: CDR1 MNHEY, CDR2 SVGAGI. CDR3 loop: CASSYYGPAGYEQYF. DNA for the CDR3: TGTGCCAGCAGTTACTATGGCCCCGCAGGCTACGAGCAGTACTTC.

V and J are TRBV5-6 and TRBJ1-1, with 9 bases identical to TRBD1. V lost 3 bases, J lost 5 bases, and 8 bases stayed unmatched. Germline assignment: CDR1 SGHDT and CDR2 YYEEEE. The CDR3 sequence is 15 residues long. CDR3 residues: CASSSGQGRWTEAFF. The CDR3 region has the DNA TGTGCCAGCAGCTCGGGACAGGGACGATGGACTGAAGCTTTCTTT.

This chain joins TRBV13 and TRBJ2-1, with D perhaps assigned TRBD1 or TRBD2 (5 bases each). This CDR3 spans 12 amino acids. The ends were cut back, 4 bases at V and 9 bases at J, with 10 bases in the middle. Germline assignment: CDR1 PRHDT and CDR2 FYEKMQ (reference sequence). The DNA of the CDR3 is TGTGCCAGCAGCTCCTGGGGGAGTGAGCAGTTCTTC. It encodes CASSSWGSEQFF.

CDR3 in amino acids: CASSPAETREGETQYF. The CDR3 bases are TGTGCCAGCAGCCCGGCTGAGACCCGCGAGGGAGAGACCCAGTACTTC. This chain joins TRBV7-8 and TRBJ2-5; D is possibly TRBD2 (5 bases). Trimming cost V 5 bases and J 4 bases, with 20 bases left between them. CDR1 and CDR2 from the germline V gene are SGHVS and FQNEAQ. This CDR3 comprises 16 residues. The full variable domain, in which reference TRBV7-8 and TRBJ2-5 provide the parts outside the CDR3, is GAGVSQSPRYKVAKRGQDVALRCDPISGHVSLFWYQQALGQGPEFLTYFQNEAQLDKSGLPSDRFFAERPEGSVSTLKIQRTQQEDSAVYLCASSPAETREGETQYFGPGTRLLVL.

In the case of this clone: Additional DNA sequences in this sample encode the identical CDR3. The gene calls are TRBV7-6 and TRBJ2-5, with 11 bases identical to TRBD2. The J segment lost 0 bases and the V segment lost 4 bases, leaving 1 base of the junction unmatched. The CDR3 sequence is 15 residues long. The V gene's germline CDR1 is SGHVS and CDR2 FNYEAQ. CDR3 region: CASSSTSGDQETQYF. In nucleotides, the CDR3 is TGTGCCAGCAGCTCGACTAGCGGGGACCAAGAGACCCAGTACTTC.

In its sample, this clone was seen a few times. The CDR3 loop reads CASSTSGNEQFF. The CDR3 coding sequence is TGTGCCAGCAGCACCTCAGGGAATGAGCAGTTCTTC. J is TRBJ2-1 and V is TRBV7-9, with a weak D call TRBD1 (5 bases). The CDR3 covers 12 residues. V was trimmed by 5 bases and J by 7 bases, leaving 9 bases between them. Germline loops: CDR1 SEHNR, CDR2 FQNEAQ (reference sequence).